Described below is a single T cell receptor (beta chain) sequence and its context. Its antigen remains unidentified. TCRdb re-analysed the reads in MiXCR, keeping a single row per CDR3 protein. The data contain roughly 280,000 distinct CDR3 sequences, 22% of them singletons. V lost 4 bases and J 0 bases, leaving 12 bases between the germline ends. This CDR3 has 16 residues. Germline CDR1 reads KGHDR; CDR2 reads SFDVKD. The sample is drawn from a study of T cell repertoires in cytomegalovirus infection. At the level of the study: Public TCR beta signatures indicated both CMV infection and matching HLA type.

Specimen: cultured PBMCs, collected from culture after CMV antigen stimulation. This TCR derives from a human donor in good health (CMV status not recorded). Some clones in this sample may be carry-over from other donors' samples. The rearrangement uses TRBV24-1 and TRBJ1-5; D is ambiguous. The CDR3, as DNA: TGTGCCACCAGTGACCGGACGGGTGATAGCAATCAGCCCCAGCATTTT. The encoded protein is CATSDRTGDSNQPQHF.